This T cell receptor (beta chain) was sequenced in a study of technical replicates of blood from several donors (dated by TCRdb to about 2017). For this clone: It lacks a known antigen. The sample holds no much larger clone one base away, and base qualities are not on file.

Reading from cysteine to phenylalanine, the CDR3 counts 16 amino acids. Only the CDR3 portion is preserved as DNA: 48 bases, with reading frame beginning at the first base. Via the germline V gene, CDR1 is ENHRY and CDR2 SYGVKD. V ends up 10 bases short and J 5 bases short, with an unmatched junction base count of 15. The method was the immunoSEQ multiplex PCR assay. Sourced from immuneACCESS, this table was stored by TCRdb with only in-frame sequences that have V and J called. A share of the clones is absent; for the studies checked, an unresolved V gene accounts for under half, and the remainder has no known explanation. The sample profile shows some 70,000 clones; about 97% of them were found once. The top ten clonotypes cover more than 0.25% of the sample.

This TCR derives from a human donor in good health. Sequencing was performed on T cells isolated from PBMCs. The sequence links TRBV10-3 to TRBJ2-2; a stretch of 8 junction bases matches TRBD2. CDR3 sequence: CATRGGTDGATGELFF. The base sequence is TGTGCCACCCGCGGGGGGACGGACGGCGCAACCGGGGAGCTGTTTTTT.